Detailed here is one T cell receptor (beta chain). The antigen remains unidentified. The V gene lost 4 bases and the J gene lost 2 bases, with 8 bases spanning the gap. The CDR3 is 13 residues long. Germline V CDR1 and CDR2: SEHNR, FQNEAQ (reference sequence). The data belong to a study of somatic mutations in cytotoxic T cells in rheumatoid arthritis. The wider study: After diagnosis, patient blood (30 ml EDTA) was drawn right away, before any treatment was given. Flow sorting yielded some V beta antibody-stained T-cell populations at nearly 100% purity, among them V beta1+ cells sequenced for TCRB.

Repertoires were generated with immunoSEQ multiplex PCR, while TCRdb's copy carries only in-frame clones and drops some. The sample shows under 20,000 clones, 65% to 80% of them seen only once. Whole-study findings and limits: Rheumatoid arthritis patients were compared with age-matched healthy controls, and their CD8+ T-cell clonality did not differ significantly. Rheumatoid arthritis patients showed CD8+ clonality increasing with age, unlike healthy controls.

The chain has TRBV7-9 and TRBJ1-1; D call uncertain. The sequenced sample was CD8+ T cells sorted from blood. The receptor was derived from an adult with rheumatoid arthritis. This CDR3 is CASSSYVNTEAFF. The CDR3 DNA follows: TGTGCCAGCAGCTCTTATGTTAACACTGAAGCTTTCTTT.